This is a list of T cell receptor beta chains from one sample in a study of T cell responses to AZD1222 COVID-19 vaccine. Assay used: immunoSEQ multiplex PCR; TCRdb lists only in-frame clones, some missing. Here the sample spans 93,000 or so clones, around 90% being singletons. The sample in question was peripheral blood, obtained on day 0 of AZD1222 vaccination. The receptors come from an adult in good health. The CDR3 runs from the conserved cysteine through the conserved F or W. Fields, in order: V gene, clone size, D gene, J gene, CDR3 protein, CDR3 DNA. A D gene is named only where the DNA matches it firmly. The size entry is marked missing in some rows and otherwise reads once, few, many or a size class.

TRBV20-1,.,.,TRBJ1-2,CSASTGSHTF,TGCAGTGCAAGTACAGGGAGCCACACCTTC
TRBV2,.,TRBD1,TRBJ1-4,CASSRQGLGNEKLFF,TGTGCCAGCAGTAGACAGGGCTTAGGTAATGAAAAACTGTTTTTT
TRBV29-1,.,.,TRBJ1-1,CSVDGTEAFF,TGCAGCGTTGACGGCACTGAAGCTTTCTTT
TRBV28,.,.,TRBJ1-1,CASRGEGGWTEAFF,TGTGCCAGCAGGGGAGAGGGCGGGTGGACTGAAGCTTTCTTT
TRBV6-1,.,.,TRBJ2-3,CASSEYTDTQYF,TGTGCCAGCAGTGAATATACAGATACGCAGTATTTT
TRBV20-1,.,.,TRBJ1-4,CSAPHGEKLFF,TGCAGTGCCCCTCATGGTGAAAAACTGTTTTTT
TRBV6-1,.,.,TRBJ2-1,CASSELWRSYNEQFF,TGTGCCAGCAGTGAATTGTGGCGGTCATACAATGAGCAGTTCTTC
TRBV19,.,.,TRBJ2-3,CASSIDWDTQYF,TGTGCCAGTAGTATAGATTGGGATACGCAGTATTTT
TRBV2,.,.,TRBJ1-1,CASNKPGLNTEAFF,TGTGCCAGCAACAAGCCAGGGTTGAACACTGAAGCTTTCTTT
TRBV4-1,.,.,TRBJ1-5,CASSQVSLNQPQHF,TGCGCCAGCAGCCAAGTAAGCTTAAATCAGCCCCAGCATTTT
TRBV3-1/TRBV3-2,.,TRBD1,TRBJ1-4,CASSQGQGVVKLFF,TGTGCCAGCAGCCAGGGACAGGGGGTGGTAAAACTGTTTTTT
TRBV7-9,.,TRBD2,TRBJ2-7,CASSPKRGRYEQYF,TGTGCCAGCAGCCCCAAGCGGGGGAGATACGAGCAGTACTTC
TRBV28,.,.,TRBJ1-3,CASSRRGNTIYF,TGTGCCAGCAGCCGCCGAGGAAACACCATATATTTT
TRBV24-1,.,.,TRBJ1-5,CATSGPGVGNQPQHF,TGTGCCACCAGCGGGCCCGGGGTTGGCAATCAGCCCCAGCATTTT
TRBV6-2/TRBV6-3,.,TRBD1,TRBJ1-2,CASSLIQGESYGYTF,TGTGCCAGCAGCCTTATCCAGGGGGAGTCCTATGGCTACACCTTC
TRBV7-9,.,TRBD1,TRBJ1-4,CASSSTGAEGEKLFF,TGTGCCAGCAGCTCCACAGGGGCCGAAGGGGAAAAACTGTTTTTT
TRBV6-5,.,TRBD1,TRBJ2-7,CASSYSGTGHYEQYF,TGTGCCAGCAGTTACAGTGGGACAGGACACTACGAGCAGTACTTC
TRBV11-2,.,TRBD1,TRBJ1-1,CASSRRDRENTEAFF,TGTGCCAGCAGTCGCCGGGACAGGGAGAACACTGAAGCTTTCTTT
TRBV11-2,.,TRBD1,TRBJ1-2,CASSFQGDYGYTF,TGTGCCAGCAGCTTCCAGGGGGACTATGGCTACACCTTC
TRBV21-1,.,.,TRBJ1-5,CASSKPRTGDSNQPQHF,TGTGCCAGCAGCAAACCTAGGACAGGGGATAGCAATCAGCCCCAGCATTTT
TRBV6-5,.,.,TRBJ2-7,CASSYSDYEQYF,TGTGCCAGCAGTTACTCGGACTACGAGCAGTACTTC
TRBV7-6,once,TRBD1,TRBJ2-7,CASSKGQTYEQYF,TGTGCCAGCAGCAAGGGACAGACCTACGAGCAGTACTTC
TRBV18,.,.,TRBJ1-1,CASSQTVAMNTEAFF,TGTGCCAGCTCACAGACAGTGGCTATGAACACTGAAGCTTTCTTT
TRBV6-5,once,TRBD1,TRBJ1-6,CASSYSSRGPSPLHF,TGTGCCAGCAGTTACTCGAGCAGGGGGCCCTCACCCCTCCACTTT
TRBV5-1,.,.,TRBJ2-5,CASRTNGETQYF,TGCGCCAGCAGGACGAATGGGGAGACCCAGTACTTC
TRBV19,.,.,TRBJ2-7,CATHAGTRSYEQYF,TGTGCCACCCACGCCGGGACCCGCAGCTACGAGCAGTACTTC
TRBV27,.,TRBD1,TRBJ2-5,CASSSIGTGQETQYF,TGTGCCAGCAGTTCGATCGGGACAGGTCAAGAGACCCAGTACTTC
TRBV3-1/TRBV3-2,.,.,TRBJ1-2,CASSHATVRIGGYTF,TGTGCCAGCAGCCACGCGACAGTGAGGATAGGAGGCTACACCTTC
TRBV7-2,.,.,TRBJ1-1,CASSWQNTEAFF,TGTGCCAGCAGCTGGCAGAACACTGAAGCTTTCTTT
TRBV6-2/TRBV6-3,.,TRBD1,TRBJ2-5,CASSYRQGKRSGETQYF,TGTGCCAGCAGTTACCGACAGGGTAAACGATCCGGAGAGACCCAGTACTTC
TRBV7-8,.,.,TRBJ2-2,CASRENGQIGNTGELFF,TGTGCCAGCAGGGAAAATGGGCAAATCGGCAACACCGGGGAGCTGTTTTTT
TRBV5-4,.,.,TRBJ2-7,CASSSPGPPAYEQYF,TGTGCCAGCAGCTCCCCTGGACCCCCGGCCTACGAGCAGTACTTC
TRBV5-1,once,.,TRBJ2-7,CASSLEGGTYEQYF,TGCGCCAGCAGCTTGGAAGGGGGGACCTACGAGCAGTACTTC
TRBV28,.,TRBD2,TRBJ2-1,CASSNSGGPGNEQFF,TGTGCCAGCAGTAATAGCGGGGGGCCGGGGAATGAGCAGTTCTTC
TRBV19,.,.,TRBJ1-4,CASSPRSGTPETLFF,TGTGCCAGTAGTCCCCGGTCAGGGACCCCTGAAACACTGTTTTTT
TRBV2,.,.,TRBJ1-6,CASGTQYNSPLHF,TGTGCCAGCGGGACACAATATAATTCACCCCTCCACTTT
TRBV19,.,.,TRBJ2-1,CASSGTNDHSEQFF,TGTGCCAGTAGTGGGACCAACGATCACAGTGAGCAGTTCTTC
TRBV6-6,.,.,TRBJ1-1,CASSYSGGAFF,TGTGCCAGCAGTTACTCTGGGGGTGCTTTCTTT
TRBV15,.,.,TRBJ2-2,CATSRNRGGGELFF,TGTGCCACCAGCAGAAACAGGGGAGGTGGGGAGCTGTTTTTT
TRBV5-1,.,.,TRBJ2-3,CASRKSGSPDTQYF,TGCGCCAGCAGAAAATCAGGGAGCCCAGATACGCAGTATTTT